One and the same sample provided the 17 T cell receptor beta chains below, sequenced in a study of T cell changes during pregnancy in multiple sclerosis. TCRdb's table, derived via immunoSEQ multiplex PCR, lists solely in-frame clones and lacks some. The sample contains about 57,000 clones, roughly 93% of which appear only once. The sample consisted of peripheral blood, taken after pregnancy. These receptors were collected from a female donor with multiple sclerosis, enrolled in a pregnancy study.

V is TRBV6-5 and J is TRBJ2-1, with 11 positions matching TRBD2. In germline, CDR1 is MNHEY, CDR2 SVGAGI. This CDR3 has 16 amino acids. Unmatched junction bases numbered 11, after V lost 4 bases and J lost 9 bases. CDR3 bases: TGTGCCAGCAGTTCTCTTAGCGGGGGGGGGAGGGGTGAGCAGTTCTTC. It encodes CASSSLSGGGRGEQFF.

Regarding this clone: An end of the junction differs from the germline gene, which may be a read error. The chain is built from TRBV7-7 and TRBJ2-7; 9 nucleotides align to TRBD2. Germline CDR1 is SSHAT and CDR2 is FNYEAQ (reference sequence). This CDR3 spans 15 amino acids. This CDR3 is CASSPTVAGVGEQYF. CDR3 coding DNA: TGTGCTAGCAGCCCTACCGTAGCGGGAGTGGGTGAGCAGTACTTC.

The chain carries TRBV19 and TRBJ1-1; D possibly corresponds to TRBD1 (5 bases). CDR1 and CDR2 (germline): LNHDA, SQIVND (reference sequence). CDR3 length: 14 amino acids. Trimming took 8 bases from V and 5 from J, leaving 18 bases between them. The CDR3 sequence is CASWGSEGRTEAFF. The CDR3 DNA sequence: TGTGCCAGTTGGGGCTCGGAGGGCAGGACTGAAGCTTTCTTT.

The chain uses TRBV11-2 and TRBJ2-7; 11 bases line up with TRBD1. The length of the CDR3 is 12 residues. Trimming cost V 8 bases and J 7 bases; bases outside gene matches: 4. Germline CDR1 and CDR2: SGHAT and FQNNGV. CDR3 loop: CASGQGAGEQYF. CDR3 DNA sequence: TGTGCCAGCGGACAGGGGGCGGGGGAGCAGTACTTC.

This clone was recorded once. The rearrangement links TRBV7-2 to TRBJ2-1, with a weak D call TRBD2 (6 bases). V was trimmed by 5 bases and J by 9 bases, leaving 26 bases between them. This CDR3 contains 17 residues. Germline V gene lookup returns CDR1 SGHTA and CDR2 FQGNSA. The CDR3 bases are TGTGCCAGCAGCCCCGGGGTTTTCGGGGGAGAGTTGGGTGAGCAGTTCTTC. Protein product: CASSPGVFGGELGEQFF.

The chain employs TRBV5-6 and TRBJ1-1; 9 bases fit TRBD1. Trimming at V came to 3 bases and at J to 4 bases, leaving 10 bases not matched to a gene. Germline V gene lookup returns CDR1 SGHDT and CDR2 YYEEEE. This CDR3 has 16 amino acids. The CDR3 nucleotides read TGTGCCAGCAGCTGGGGCCCGACAGGGGGGGGCACTGAAGCTTTCTTT. The encoded protein is CASSWGPTGGGTEAFF.

This clone was counted only a few times. The chain combines TRBV7-2 with TRBJ1-5; the D is unclear. The CDR3 spans 13 residues. V lost 5 bases and J lost 9, with 14 bases in between. Germline CDR1 SGHTA, CDR2 FQGNSA. Here the CDR3 DNA reads TGTGCCAGCAGCCCAGAGGCTTATCGGCCCCAGCATTTT. This encodes CASSPEAYRPQHF.

The rearrangement joins TRBV9 to TRBJ2-5; 14 nucleotides agree with TRBD2. This CDR3 comprises 16 residues. Looked up from germline, CDR1 is SGDLS and CDR2 is YYNGEE. With 4 bases clipped from V and 2 bases from J, the junction kept 4 bases outside the gene matches. As DNA, the CDR3 is TGTGCCAGCAGCCCGAGGACTAGCGGGAGGCAAGAGACCCAGTACTTC. Translating it yields CASSPRTSGRQETQYF.

This chain links TRBV21-1 with TRBJ2-7; TRBD1 is the table's D call and was not checked against the DNA. TRBV21-1 constitutes a pseudogene. This CDR3 has 16 amino acids. In DNA, the CDR3 is TGTGCCAGCAGCAAAGTAGACACCTCAATGGTCTACGAGCAGTACTTC. Translation: CASSKVDTSMVYEQYF.

This chain links TRBV25-1 with TRBJ1-2, with D perhaps matching TRBD1 (6 bases). Germline V CDR1 and CDR2: MGHDK, SYGVNS. The CDR3 extends over 14 amino acids. V was clipped by 2 bases and J by 7 bases, with 14 bases between them. The CDR3 protein is CASSELGAPFGYTF. The CDR3 DNA is TGTGCCAGCAGTGAACTGGGGGCCCCTTTTGGCTACACCTTC.

J is TRBJ2-7 and V is TRBV7-2, with 16 bases aligning to TRBD2. Germline CDR1 and CDR2: SGHTA and FQGNSA. V lost 2 bases to trimming and J lost 9 bases; unmatched junction nucleotides: 13. The CDR3 extends over 18 amino acids. CDR3 sequence: CASSLSLRGTSGREGQYF. The CDR3 DNA reads as TGTGCCAGCAGCTTAAGTCTTCGTGGGACTAGCGGGAGGGAGGGGCAGTACTTC.

V and J are TRBV7-9 and TRBJ2-1; 9 nucleotides agree with TRBD1. Germline CDR1 SEHNR, CDR2 FQNEAQ (reference sequence). The CDR3 totals 16 residues. V gave up 5 bases and J gave up 3 bases; unmatched junction bases: 8. CDR3 region: CASSPRTGDGYNEQFF. In nucleotides, the CDR3 is TGTGCCAGCAGCCCCCGGACAGGGGACGGCTACAATGAGCAGTTCTTC.

The CDR3, as DNA: TGTGCCAGCACCGGTAGCGGTTTGGGGGAAGAGACCCAGTACTTC. Its translation: CASTGSGLGEETQYF. V and J are TRBV27 and TRBJ2-5; TRBD2 might be the D (6 bases). The CDR3 runs to 15 residues. V was trimmed by 7 bases and J by 3 bases, leaving 18 bases between them. Looked up from germline, CDR1 is MNHEY and CDR2 is SMNVEV (reference sequence).

This chain uses TRBV19 with TRBJ1-5; D is possibly TRBD1 (6 bases). Deletions cut 3 bases from V and 4 bases from J, with 10 bases between. This CDR3 spans 14 amino acids. Germline V lookup: CDR1 LNHDA, CDR2 SQIVND (reference sequence). The CDR3 sequence: CASSMGQPNQPQHF. For the CDR3, the DNA is TGTGCCAGTAGTATGGGACAACCGAATCAGCCCCAGCATTTT. The entire variable domain, with the rest obtained from reference TRBV19 and TRBJ1-5, is as follows: DGGITQSPKYLFRKEGQNVTLSCEQNLNHDAMYWYRQDPGQGLRLIYYSQIVNDFQKGDIAEGYSVSREKKESFPLTVTSAQKNPTAFYLCASSMGQPNQPQHFGDGTRLSIL.

This clone was seen just once. The J gene is TRBJ1-1, the V gene TRBV11-2; 7 nucleotides align to TRBD1. The CDR3 loop spans 12 amino acids. The V segment lost 2 bases and the J segment 10 bases; nucleotides outside the gene matches: 4. Germline V gene data show CDR1 as SGHAT and CDR2 as FQNNGV. CDR3 sequence: CASSLRDSAAFF. The CDR3 nucleotides read TGTGCCAGCAGCTTAAGGGACAGCGCAGCTTTCTTT.

The rearrangement joins TRBV7-2 to TRBJ2-5, with 11 bases fitting TRBD2. The V gene end was trimmed by 6 bases and the J gene end by 4 bases; junction bases not matched to a gene: 4. The CDR3 spans 14 residues. Germline-derived CDR1 and CDR2 are SGHTA and FQGNSA. The CDR3: CASSTSGSLETQYF. CDR3 nucleotides: TGTGCCAGCAGTACTAGCGGGAGTTTAGAGACCCAGTACTTC.

Of note for this clone: The junction departs from the called germline gene at one end, perhaps through a read error. V is TRBV9 and J is TRBJ1-3, with D hard to call. Germline CDR1 SGDLS, CDR2 YYNGEE. The CDR3 is 8 residues long. CDR3 nucleotides: TGCGGGATCAACACCATATATTTT. This gives the protein CGINTIYF.